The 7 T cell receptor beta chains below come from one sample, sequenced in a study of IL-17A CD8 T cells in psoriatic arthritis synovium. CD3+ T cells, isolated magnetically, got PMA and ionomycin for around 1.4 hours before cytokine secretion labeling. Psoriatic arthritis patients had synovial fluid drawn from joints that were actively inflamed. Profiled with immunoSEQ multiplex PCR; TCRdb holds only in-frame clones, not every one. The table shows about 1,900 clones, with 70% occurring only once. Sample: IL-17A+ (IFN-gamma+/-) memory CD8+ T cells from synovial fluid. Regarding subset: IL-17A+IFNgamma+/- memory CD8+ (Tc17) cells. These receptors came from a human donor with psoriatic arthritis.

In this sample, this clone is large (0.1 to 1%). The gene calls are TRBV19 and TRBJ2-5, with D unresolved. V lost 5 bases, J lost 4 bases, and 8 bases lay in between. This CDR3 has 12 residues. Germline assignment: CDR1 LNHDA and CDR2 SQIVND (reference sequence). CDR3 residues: CASSPRPETQYF. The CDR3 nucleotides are TGTGCCAGTAGTCCCCGGCCAGAGACCCAGTACTTC. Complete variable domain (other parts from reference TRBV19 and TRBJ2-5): DGGITQSPKYLFRKEGQNVTLSCEQNLNHDAMYWYRQDPGQGLRLIYYSQIVNDFQKGDIAEGYSVSREKKESFPLTVTSAQKNPTAFYLCASSPRPETQYFGPGTRLLVL.

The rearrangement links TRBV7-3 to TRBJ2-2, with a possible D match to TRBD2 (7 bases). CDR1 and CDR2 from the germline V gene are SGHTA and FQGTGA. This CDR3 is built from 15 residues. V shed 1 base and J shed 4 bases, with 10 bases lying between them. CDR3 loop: CASSLSGGGTGELFF. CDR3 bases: TGTGCCAGCAGCTTAAGCGGGGGCGGCACCGGGGAGCTGTTTTTT.

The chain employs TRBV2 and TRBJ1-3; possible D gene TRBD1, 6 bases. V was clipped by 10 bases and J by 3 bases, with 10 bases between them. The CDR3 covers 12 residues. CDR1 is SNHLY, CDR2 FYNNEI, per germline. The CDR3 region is CANQGSGNTIYF. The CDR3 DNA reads TGTGCCAACCAGGGGAGTGGAAACACCATATATTTT.

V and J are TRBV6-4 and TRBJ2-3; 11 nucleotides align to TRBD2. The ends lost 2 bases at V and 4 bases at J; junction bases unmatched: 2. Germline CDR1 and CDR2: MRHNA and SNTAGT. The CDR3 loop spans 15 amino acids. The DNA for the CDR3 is TGTGCCAGCAGTGACACTAGCGGGAGTTCAGATACGCAGTATTTT. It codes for CASSDTSGSSDTQYF.

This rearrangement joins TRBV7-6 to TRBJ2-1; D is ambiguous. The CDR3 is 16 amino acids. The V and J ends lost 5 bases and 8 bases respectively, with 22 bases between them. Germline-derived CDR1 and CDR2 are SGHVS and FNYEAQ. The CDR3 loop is CASSPWGTLSGYEQFF. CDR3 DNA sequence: TGTGCCAGCAGCCCTTGGGGAACGCTTAGTGGTTATGAGCAGTTCTTC.

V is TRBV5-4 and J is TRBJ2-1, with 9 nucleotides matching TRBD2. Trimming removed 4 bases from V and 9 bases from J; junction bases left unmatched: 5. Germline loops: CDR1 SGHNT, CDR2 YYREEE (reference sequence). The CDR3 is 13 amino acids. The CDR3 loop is CASSEGTSSEQFF. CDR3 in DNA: TGTGCCAGCAGCGAAGGGACTAGCTCTGAGCAGTTCTTC.

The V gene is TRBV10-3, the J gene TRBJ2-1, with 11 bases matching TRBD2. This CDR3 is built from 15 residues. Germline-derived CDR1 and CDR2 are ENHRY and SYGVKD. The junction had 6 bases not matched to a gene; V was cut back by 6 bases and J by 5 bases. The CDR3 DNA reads TGTGCCATCAGGGAGACTAGCGGGAATCACAATGAGCAGTTCTTC. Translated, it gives CAIRETSGNHNEQFF.